The 6 T cell receptor beta chains reported below all come from one sample, sequenced in a study of yellow fever vaccine responses in identical twins. TCRdb re-derived calls from the RT-PCR reads in MiXCR, one entry per CDR3 protein. Here the sample spans about a thousand distinct CDR3 sequences, just over 90% being singletons. The specimen comprised T cells from blood (PBMCs), unsorted or a sorted subset (not recorded which), sampled before or after yellow fever vaccination (not recorded which). Source of these receptors: a young woman who received the yellow fever vaccine.

The J gene is TRBJ2-7, the V gene TRBV3-1; unclear D gene. This CDR3 has 13 residues. The germline V and J ends were trimmed by 4 bases and 5 bases, with 12 bases remaining between them. Germline CDR1 LGHDT, CDR2 YNNKEL (reference sequence). The CDR3 loop is CASSRQGIDEQYF. CDR3 coding DNA: TGTGCCAGCAGCCGTCAAGGGATTGACGAGCAGTACTTC.

The V gene is TRBV20-1, the J gene TRBJ2-7; D is unclear. V shed 3 bases and J shed 4 bases, with 13 bases lying between them. This CDR3 comprises 13 residues. CDR1 DFQATT and CDR2 SNEGSKA come from the germline V gene (reference sequence). The CDR3 DNA reads TGCAGTGCTAGTCCGGGTTCGATATACGAGCAGTACTTC. This encodes CSASPGSIYEQYF.

The gene calls are TRBV12-5 and TRBJ2-2; D may be TRBD2 (6 bases). V lost 0 bases to trimming and J lost 7 bases, with 18 bases between them. In germline, CDR1 is LGHNT, CDR2 FRNRAP. There are 17 residues in the CDR3. The CDR3 DNA follows: TGTGCTAGTGGTTTGGTACATGCTGGCCTGGGGGGCGGGGAGCTGTTTTTT. It is translated as CASGLVHAGLGGGELFF. The whole variable domain, remainder taken from reference TRBV12-5 and TRBJ2-2, is DARVTQTPRHKVTEMGQEVTMRCQPILGHNTVFWYRQTMMQGLELLAYFRNRAPLDDSGMPKDRFSAEMPDATLATLKIQPSEPRDSAVYFCASGLVHAGLGGGELFFGEGSRLTVL.

This chain connects TRBV5-4 to TRBJ2-5; D gene ambiguous. CDR1 and CDR2 from the germline V gene are SGHNT and YYREEE (reference sequence). V lost 0 bases, J lost 5 bases, and 8 bases lay in between. CDR3 length: 13 amino acids. CDR3: CASSLAQAETQYF. In DNA, the CDR3 is TGTGCCAGCAGCTTGGCCCAAGCGGAGACCCAGTACTTC.

This clonotype was seen once. The chain couples TRBV11-3 to TRBJ2-2; D is perhaps TRBD2 (5 bases). Germline values: CDR1 SGHNT, CDR2 YENEEA. V was shortened by 4 bases and J by 4 bases, with 10 bases between the two germline ends. CDR3 length: 14 amino acids. In nucleotides, the CDR3 is TGTGCCAGCAGCTCCATCCGGGGCACCGGGGAGCTGTTTTTT. Amino acids: CASSSIRGTGELFF.

The chain links TRBV6-5 to TRBJ2-7; TRBD2 aligns across 8 bases. Germline V lookup: CDR1 MNHEY, CDR2 SVGAGI. This CDR3 has 15 residues. The V segment lost 2 bases and the J segment 2 bases; nucleotides outside the gene matches: 5. The CDR3 is CASSYQSGGAYEQYF. The CDR3 nucleotides are TGTGCCAGCAGTTACCAGAGCGGGGGAGCCTACGAGCAGTACTTC.